This passage covers 22 T cell receptor beta chains from one sample sequenced in a study of radiotherapy plus CTLA-4 blockade in lung cancer. This table comes from immunoSEQ multiplex PCR, and its TCRdb copy is limited to in-frame clones, with some not included. The table records around 90,000 clones, about four fifths of them present only once. The sample consisted of peripheral blood, taken from a patient treated with radiotherapy plus ipilimumab. The receptors shown here come from a human donor with non-small cell lung cancer that progressed on radiotherapy plus ipilimumab.

The V and J genes are TRBV7-9 and TRBJ1-3, with D maybe TRBD1 (5 bases). V lost 5 bases, J lost 2 bases, and 10 bases lay in between. In germline, CDR1 is SEHNR, CDR2 FQNEAQ (reference sequence). The CDR3 spans 14 residues. The CDR3 DNA is TGTGCCAGCAGCATTACAGGAACTGGAAACACCATATATTTT. Residues: CASSITGTGNTIYF.

The genes are TRBV7-2 and TRBJ2-7; 7 bases align to TRBD2. The length of the CDR3 is 15 residues. V was clipped by 4 bases and J by 7 bases; unmatched bases: 13. The germline V gene encodes CDR1 SGHTA and CDR2 FQGNSA. CDR3 DNA sequence: TGTGCCAGCAGCTCCTTTGGGGCGGGAGTGGGGGAGCAGTACTTC. Its protein is CASSSFGAGVGEQYF.

This clone has only one observation. The chain links TRBV11-2 to TRBJ2-7; TRBD1 or TRBD2 may be the D gene (5 bases each). Germline lookup yields CDR1 SGHAT and CDR2 FQNNGV. The CDR3 runs 11 residues. Trimming pared 5 bases from V and 5 bases from J, leaving 7 bases between. The CDR3 is CASSRGHEQYF. The DNA for the CDR3 is TGTGCCAGCAGCCGGGGCCACGAGCAGTACTTC.

This clone was seen a few times. The chain employs TRBV7-2 and TRBJ1-5; no clear D. The CDR3 is 15 residues long. The V end was cut by 2 bases, the J end by 0 bases, with 8 bases between. Looked up from germline, CDR1 is SGHTA and CDR2 is FQGNSA. CDR3 amino acids: CASSLHWNSNQPQHF. The CDR3 region has the DNA TGTGCCAGCAGCTTACACTGGAATAGCAATCAGCCCCAGCATTTT. The whole variable domain, filled in from reference TRBV7-2 and TRBJ1-5, reads GAGVSQSPSNKVTEKGKDVELRCDPISGHTALYWYRQSLGQGLEFLIYFQGNSAPDKSGLPSDRFSAERTGGSVSTLTIQRTQQEDSAVYLCASSLHWNSNQPQHFGDGTRLSIL.

CDR3 sequence reads: CASAPGQGSSYEQYF. In nucleotides, the CDR3 is TGTGCCAGTGCCCCGGGACAGGGGTCGTCCTACGAGCAGTACTTC. The chain joins TRBV6-1 to TRBJ2-7, with 10 nucleotides matching TRBD1. The V and J ends lost 9 bases and 1 base, in that order; junction bases with no gene match: 9. Germline CDR1 MNHNS, CDR2 SASEGT. This CDR3 comprises 15 residues.

This rearrangement joins TRBV7-9 to TRBJ1-2; possibly TRBD1 for D (6 bases). The V end was cut by 7 bases, the J end by 3 bases, with 18 bases between. This CDR3 is 15 amino acids long. The germline gives CDR1 SEHNR, CDR2 FQNEAQ (reference sequence). As DNA, the CDR3 is TGTGCCAGCACTTCCACAGGGTCAGTAGACTATGGCTACACCTTC. This codes for CASTSTGSVDYGYTF.

This chain connects TRBV30 to TRBJ1-1; D is unresolved. This CDR3 region has 13 residues. V was pared by 2 bases and J by 0 bases, with 7 bases between. CDR1 and CDR2 from the germline V gene are GTSNPN and SVGIG (reference sequence). DNA for the CDR3: TGTGCCTGGAGTCGGACGGTGAACACTGAAGCTTTCTTT. As protein: CAWSRTVNTEAFF.

V usage is TRBV19 and J usage is TRBJ2-1; 14 nucleotides line up with TRBD2. V dropped 4 bases and J dropped 7; count of bases not matched to a gene: 6. Germline values: CDR1 LNHDA, CDR2 SQIVND (reference sequence). The CDR3 covers 16 residues. The CDR3 DNA is TGTGCCAGTAGTACCGGGACTAGCGGGAGTTGGAATGAGCAGTTCTTC. Translation: CASSTGTSGSWNEQFF. Full variable domain (outside the CDR3, taken from reference TRBV19 and TRBJ2-1): DGGITQSPKYLFRKEGQNVTLSCEQNLNHDAMYWYRQDPGQGLRLIYYSQIVNDFQKGDIAEGYSVSREKKESFPLTVTSAQKNPTAFYLCASSTGTSGSWNEQFFGPGTRLTVL.

This clone occurred a few times. The chain employs TRBV4-3 and TRBJ2-2; 9 positions agree with TRBD2. The J segment lost 6 bases and the V segment lost 0 bases, leaving 8 bases of the junction unmatched. This CDR3 has 17 amino acids. Germline V gives CDR1 LGHNA, CDR2 YSLEER. CDR3 nucleotide sequence: TGCGCCAGCAGCCAAGAATTGGGTAGCGGGAGTTCCGGGGAGCTGTTTTTT. Protein sequence: CASSQELGSGSSGELFF.

This chain links TRBV30 with TRBJ2-2; D call uncertain. CDR1 and CDR2 from the germline V gene are GTSNPN and SVGIG (reference sequence). V was pared by 5 bases and J by 10 bases, with 11 bases between. This CDR3 is 11 amino acids long. CDR3 DNA sequence: TGTGCCTGGGGGATTCGCGTGGAGCTGTTTTTT. Protein sequence: CAWGIRVELFF.

The chain uses TRBV9 and TRBJ2-5; 9 bases line up with TRBD1. The CDR3 length is 18 residues. CDR1 and CDR2 (germline): SGDLS, YYNGEE. The J segment lost 3 bases and the V segment lost 1 base, leaving 13 bases of the junction unmatched. The CDR3 sequence: CASSVHNAGTGWKETQYF. The CDR3 DNA sequence: TGTGCCAGCAGCGTACATAATGCCGGGACAGGGTGGAAAGAGACCCAGTACTTC.

This clone was seen more than once but under ten times. The genes are TRBV7-9 and TRBJ2-7; D might be TRBD2 (5 bases). Germline V CDR1 and CDR2: SEHNR, FQNEAQ (reference sequence). Trimming shortened V by 5 bases and J by 0 bases, and 8 bases separated the two germline ends. This CDR3 spans 13 amino acids. CDR3 sequence (DNA): TGTGCCAGCAGCCCGGGGAACTCCTACGAGCAGTACTTC. It yields the protein CASSPGNSYEQYF.

The genes are TRBV28 and TRBJ2-5; 8 bases map to TRBD1. The DNA end is more similar to TRBJ2-7, so the J call may be wrong. The CDR3 is 14 amino acids. Germline assignment: CDR1 MDHEN and CDR2 SYDVKM. CDR3: CASMGPGQAYEQYF. The CDR3 bases are TGTGCCAGCATGGGGCCGGGACAGGCCTACGAGCAGTACTTC.

V gene TRBV7-2 combines with J gene TRBJ1-1; the D is unclear. Looked up from germline, CDR1 is SGHTA and CDR2 is FQGNSA. With 1 base removed from V and 3 bases from J, the gap between germline ends came to 12 bases. This CDR3 has 15 residues. DNA for the CDR3: TGTGCCAGCAGCTTAGTGTTTAGTTGGGACACTGAAGCTTTCTTT. Its translation: CASSLVFSWDTEAFF.

The rearrangement joins TRBV28 to TRBJ2-1; 8 nucleotides agree with TRBD2. The CDR3 spans 15 residues. CDR1 MDHEN and CDR2 SYDVKM come from the germline V gene. V dropped 2 bases and J dropped 12; count of bases not matched to a gene: 12. CDR3 in amino acids: CASSLIGGGLRVQFF. As DNA, the CDR3 is TGTGCCAGCAGTTTAATTGGCGGGGGGCTGCGAGTGCAGTTCTTC. The whole variable domain, remainder taken from reference TRBV28 and TRBJ2-1, is DVKVTQSSRYLVKRTGEKVFLECVQDMDHENMFWYRQDPGLGLRLIYFSYDVKMKEKGDIPEGYSVSREKKERFSLILESASTNQTSMYLCASSLIGGGLRVQFFGPGTRLTVL.

The chain uses TRBV7-2 and TRBJ2-3, with D perhaps TRBD1 or TRBD2 (5 bases each). The V gene's germline CDR1 is SGHTA and CDR2 FQGNSA. The CDR3 is 14 residues long. V lost 8 bases to trimming and J lost 11 bases, with 23 bases between them. CDR3 residues: CASSPPGRIWGQYF. The CDR3 DNA reads TGTGCCAGCTCACCTCCGGGGCGGATATGGGGGCAGTATTTT.

The J gene is TRBJ1-3, the V gene TRBV7-9; D uncertain. V was shortened by 1 base and J by 0 bases, with 4 bases between the two germline ends. CDR3 size: 14 residues. Looked up from germline, CDR1 is SEHNR and CDR2 is FQNEAQ (reference sequence). The CDR3 DNA reads TGTGCCAGCAGCTTAGGTCCCTCTGGAAACACCATATATTTT. This gives the protein CASSLGPSGNTIYF.

The DNA of the CDR3 is TGTGCCAGCAGCCGTTTCGGGGCCAAAAACATTCAGTACTTC. Its translation is CASSRFGAKNIQYF. V usage is TRBV5-6 and J usage is TRBJ2-4, with D unclear. The CDR3 totals 14 residues. The V gene lost 4 bases and the J gene lost 1 base, with 9 bases spanning the gap. Germline assignment: CDR1 SGHDT and CDR2 YYEEEE.

The V and J genes are TRBV6-6 and TRBJ2-7, with no clear D. Trimming removed 0 bases from V and 2 bases from J, with 14 bases in between. CDR1 is MNHNY, CDR2 SVGAGI, per germline (reference sequence). The CDR3 has 16 residues. The CDR3 bases are TGTGCCAGCAGTTACTCCCCGCTGTGGCAGACCTACGAGCAGTACTTC. It codes for CASSYSPLWQTYEQYF.

The chain carries TRBV2 and TRBJ1-1; unclear D gene. Trimming took 6 bases from V and 1 from J, leaving 9 bases between them. The CDR3 has 13 amino acids. CDR1 is SNHLY and CDR2 is FYNNEI in the germline V gene. The CDR3 DNA sequence: TGTGCCAGCAGGATGACACCGAACACTGAAGCTTTCTTT. As protein: CASRMTPNTEAFF. The full variable domain, its missing parts supplied by reference TRBV2 and TRBJ1-1, is EPEVTQTPSHQVTQMGQEVILRCVPISNHLYFYWYRQILGQKVEFLVSFYNNEISEKSEIFDDQFSVERPDGSNFTLKIRSTKLEDSAMYFCASRMTPNTEAFFGQGTRLTVV.

This chain connects TRBV14 to TRBJ1-5, with D tentatively TRBD1 (6 bases). Germline CDR1 reads SGHDN; CDR2 reads FVKESK. V was clipped by 4 bases and J by 6 bases, with 10 bases between them. The CDR3 loop spans 13 amino acids. The CDR3 nucleotides read TGTGCCAGCAGCCGAGGGGGTTTTCAGCCCCAGCATTTT. Its translation is CASSRGGFQPQHF. The full variable domain, in which reference TRBV14 and TRBJ1-5 provide the parts outside the CDR3, is EAGVTQFPSHSVIEKGQTVTLRCDPISGHDNLYWYRRVMGKEIKFLLHFVKESKQDESGMPNNRFLAERTGGTYSTLKVQPAELEDSGVYFCASSRGGFQPQHFGDGTRLSIL.

The chain employs TRBV6-5 and TRBJ2-7, with D hard to call. Per germline, CDR1 MNHEY and CDR2 SVGAGI. The CDR3 consists of 14 residues. V was shortened by 5 bases and J by 4 bases, with 15 bases between the two germline ends. As DNA, the CDR3 is TGTGCCAGCAGTCTCGTGATGGGCCCATACGAGCAGTACTTC. It is translated as CASSLVMGPYEQYF.